Each of the 25 T cell receptor beta chains below was sequenced from the same sample in a study (dated by TCRdb to between 2014 and 2017). Libraries were constructed by 5' RACE. Sequencer: Illumina MiSeq. TCRdb itself trimmed the public reads at Q25 with fastp, ran MiXCR and retained productive beta chains. A single entry per CDR3 protein holds the most common genes and DNA from its merged rows. Here the sample has around 50,000 distinct CDR3 sequences; around 28% occur a single time. The ten top clones hold less than 3.5% of the sample. Sequencing used tumor-infiltrating memory CD4+ T cells sorted from the breast tumor. The sample's cell subset or site label is to be understood as: memory CD4+ T cells, CD4+CD45RO+CD25-. These TCRs come from a female donor with breast cancer.

This clonotype was detected only a few times. The chain is built from TRBV7-2 and TRBJ1-2; D gene ambiguous. Trimming removed 1 base from V and 6 bases from J, with 6 bases in between. This CDR3 comprises 12 residues. CDR1 SGHTA and CDR2 FQGNSA come from the germline V gene. The CDR3 region is CASSLDGDGYTF. The CDR3 region has the DNA TGTGCCAGCAGCTTAGACGGGGATGGCTACACCTTC.

V gene TRBV20-1 combines with J gene TRBJ1-3; D gene unclear. The CDR3 runs 15 residues. Trimming left V 0 bases short and J 3 bases short, with 12 bases between. Germline assignment: CDR1 DFQATT and CDR2 SNEGSKA (reference sequence). CDR3 in DNA: TGCAGTGCTAGAGACAAGACGGCGTATGGAAACACCATATATTTT. It encodes CSARDKTAYGNTIYF.

The chain recombines TRBV27 with TRBJ2-1; 11 bases align to TRBD1. Trimming took 5 bases from V and 6 from J; bases not matched to a gene: 9. Germline V gene data show CDR1 as MNHEY and CDR2 as SMNVEV (reference sequence). The CDR3 length is 16 residues. The CDR3 spells CASSAWTGTGGNEQFF. CDR3 nucleotide sequence: TGTGCCAGCAGTGCGTGGACCGGGACAGGGGGCAATGAGCAGTTCTTC.

In this sample, this clonotype turned up a few times. The V gene is TRBV7-9, the J gene TRBJ1-5, with unresolved D. Deletions cut 5 bases from V and 0 bases from J, with 14 bases between. Looked up from germline, CDR1 is SEHNR and CDR2 is FQNEAQ (reference sequence). CDR3 length: 16 residues. In DNA, the CDR3 is TGTGCCAGCAGCCACCCATCCTGGGATAGCAATCAGCCCCAGCATTTT. Amino acids: CASSHPSWDSNQPQHF.

The CDR3: CASSVGPGARGYTF. The CDR3 DNA reads as TGTGCCAGCAGCGTAGGCCCAGGCGCACGGGGCTACACCTTC. The chain joins TRBV9 to TRBJ1-2; D remains unclear. Germline V CDR1 and CDR2: SGDLS, YYNGEE. V gave up 0 bases and J gave up 8 bases, with 14 bases separating them. The CDR3 loop spans 14 amino acids. The variable domain in full, completed from reference TRBV9 and TRBJ1-2, reads DSGVTQTPKHLITATGQRVTLRCSPRSGDLSVYWYQQSLDQGLQFLIQYYNGEERAKGNILERFSAQQFPDLHSELNLSSLELGDSALYFCASSVGPGARGYTFGSGTRLTVV.

The V call is TRBV5-1, the J call TRBJ1-2; maybe TRBD1 (5 bases). Per the germline V gene, CDR1 is SGHRS and CDR2 is YFSETQ. Trimming took off 4 bases at V and 4 bases at J, with 14 bases between the two ends. This CDR3 spans 14 amino acids. The chain's CDR3 is CASSDDGTGYGYTF. DNA for the CDR3: TGCGCCAGCAGCGACGACGGGACCGGCTATGGCTACACCTTC.

This chain joins TRBV10-3 and TRBJ2-3, with D possibly being TRBD1 or TRBD2 (6 bases each). The CDR3 consists of 15 residues. V shed 3 bases and J shed 5 bases, with 15 bases lying between them. Germline CDR1 is ENHRY and CDR2 is SYGVKD. CDR3: CAISDRGESGDTQYF. The CDR3 nucleotides are TGTGCCATCAGTGATAGGGGGGAGTCAGGAGATACGCAGTATTTT.

The chain joins TRBV28 to TRBJ1-5; D unresolved. Per germline, CDR1 MDHEN and CDR2 SYDVKM. Trimming removed 5 bases from V and 8 bases from J, with 16 bases in between. The CDR3 contains 14 residues. CDR3 DNA sequence: TGTGCCAGCAGTCTCCCACACCCAGCAGAGCCCCAGCATTTT. Amino acids: CASSLPHPAEPQHF.

This clonotype was picked up many times. The chain links TRBV7-9 to TRBJ2-5; D is unclear. Looked up from germline, CDR1 is SEHNR and CDR2 is FQNEAQ (reference sequence). Between the trimmed V and J ends, which lost 5 bases and 0 bases, there was a span of 4 bases. The CDR3 is 12 residues long. This CDR3 is CASSQYQETQYF. CDR3 DNA sequence: TGTGCCAGCAGCCAGTACCAAGAGACCCAGTACTTC.

This chain connects TRBV5-1 to TRBJ1-4, with a possible D match to TRBD1 (6 bases). Trimming took 4 bases from V and 1 from J, leaving 11 bases between them. CDR1 is SGHRS, CDR2 YFSETQ, per germline. This CDR3 contains 15 residues. CDR3 amino acids: CASSLTQGTNEKLFF. CDR3 nucleotides: TGCGCCAGCAGCCTTACACAGGGAACTAATGAAAAACTGTTTTTT.

The table lists this clonotype with a few counts. This chain links TRBV24-1 with TRBJ2-1; no reliable D call. The V gene lost 5 bases and the J gene lost 10 bases, with 20 bases spanning the gap. In germline, CDR1 is KGHDR, CDR2 SFDVKD. The CDR3 is 15 amino acids. The CDR3 nucleotides are TGTGCCACCAGTGGGTTGGCGTCGAGCACCTCCGAGCAGTTCTTC. Its protein product is CATSGLASSTSEQFF.

This sequence joins TRBV11-2 and TRBJ2-1; D possibly corresponds to TRBD2 (6 bases). CDR1 is SGHAT, CDR2 FQNNGV, per germline. This CDR3 has 13 amino acids. V shed 3 bases and J shed 6 bases, with 9 bases lying between them. The CDR3 sequence is CASSFLARNEQFF. The CDR3, as DNA: TGTGCCAGCAGCTTTCTAGCGCGCAATGAGCAGTTCTTC.

The table lists this clonotype with a few counts. The V call is TRBV7-3, the J call TRBJ2-7; a weak D match, TRBD2 (6 bases). Trimming removed 5 bases from V and 3 bases from J, with 17 bases in between. Germline V gives CDR1 SGHTA, CDR2 FQGTGA. CDR3 length equals 15 residues. As DNA, the CDR3 is TGTGCCAGCAGCCCGGTAGCGGTCCCCTTCTACGAGCAGTACTTC. The encoded protein is CASSPVAVPFYEQYF.

This clonotype was seen a handful of times. This rearrangement joins TRBV6-2 or TRBV6-3 to TRBJ1-5; D gene uncertain. Germline V lookup: CDR1 MNHEY, CDR2 SVGEGT. This CDR3 region has 14 residues. The V gene lost 5 bases and the J gene lost 6 bases, with 14 bases spanning the gap. CDR3 nucleotides: TGTGCCAGCAGTGGCCTCGTGGGCAGTCAGCCCCAGCATTTT. Its protein product is CASSGLVGSQPQHF.

In DNA form, the CDR3 reads TGTGCCAGCAGCTTAGGGGCAACATATGGCTACACCTTC. Translated, it gives CASSLGATYGYTF. V is TRBV7-2 and J is TRBJ1-2, with no clear D. With 1 base removed from V and 5 bases from J, the gap between germline ends came to 8 bases. CDR1 SGHTA and CDR2 FQGNSA come from the germline V gene. CDR3 size: 13 residues. Full variable domain (outside the CDR3, taken from reference TRBV7-2 and TRBJ1-2): GAGVSQSPSNKVTEKGKDVELRCDPISGHTALYWYRQSLGQGLEFLIYFQGNSAPDKSGLPSDRFSAERTGGSVSTLTIQRTQQEDSAVYLCASSLGATYGYTFGSGTRLTVV.

This clonotype was observed a handful of times. This chain joins TRBV3-1 and TRBJ2-3; D unclear. The CDR3 contains 14 residues. The ends were cut back, 3 bases at V and 6 bases at J, with 13 bases in the middle. The germline gives CDR1 LGHDT, CDR2 YNNKEL (reference sequence). CDR3 DNA sequence: TGTGCCAGCAGCCATACGGGTCCTTCGGATACGCAGTATTTT. This encodes CASSHTGPSDTQYF.

This sequence joins TRBV6-1 and TRBJ1-1, with D perhaps TRBD1 (6 bases). Germline V gene lookup returns CDR1 MNHNS and CDR2 SASEGT. Trimming removed 2 bases from V and 4 bases from J, with 11 bases in between. This CDR3 has 14 amino acids. CDR3 coding DNA: TGTGCCAGCAGTGAAATTAACAGGGCCACTGAAGCTTTCTTT. Translation gives CASSEINRATEAFF.

The rearrangement links TRBV27 to TRBJ2-7; D may be TRBD2 (6 bases). The germline V and J ends were trimmed by 11 bases and 2 bases, with 19 bases remaining between them. Germline V gene sequence: CDR1 MNHEY, CDR2 SMNVEV (reference sequence). The CDR3 totals 14 residues. CDR3 nucleotide sequence: TGTGCCGCCAGCAGCCGAGCGGGTACCTACGAGCAGTACTTC. Residues: CAASSRAGTYEQYF.

Judged by abundance, this clonotype is medium-sized. The chain combines TRBV20-1 with TRBJ1-4, with TRBD1 matching 7 bases. After removal of 3 bases from V and 5 bases from J, the junction contained 3 bases not matched to a gene. This CDR3 comprises 13 residues. CDR1 is DFQATT, CDR2 SNEGSKA, per germline (reference sequence). The CDR3 DNA reads as TGCAGTGCTAGTGAGGGACAGAATGAAAAACTGTTTTTT. Protein sequence: CSASEGQNEKLFF.

The chain combines TRBV7-2 with TRBJ2-3; D remains ambiguous. Deletions cut 3 bases from V and 5 bases from J, with 18 bases between. The CDR3 covers 16 residues. In germline, CDR1 is SGHTA, CDR2 FQGNSA. CDR3 region: CASSFEVGRKGDTQYF. Written as DNA, the CDR3 is TGTGCCAGCAGCTTTGAAGTGGGCAGGAAAGGAGATACGCAGTATTTT.

V and J are TRBV4-1 and TRBJ2-3, with D perhaps given as TRBD1 or TRBD2 (5 bases each). The ends were cut back, 3 bases at V and 3 bases at J, with 7 bases in the middle. Germline V gives CDR1 MGHRA, CDR2 YSYEKL. This CDR3 region has 13 residues. CDR3 loop: CASSQGPTDTQYF. CDR3 nucleotides: TGCGCCAGCAGCCAGGGACCTACAGATACGCAGTATTTT.

The rearrangement links TRBV7-9 to TRBJ2-7; 11 bases agree with TRBD2. Germline CDR1 SEHNR, CDR2 FQNEAQ (reference sequence). Trimming took 10 bases from V and 7 from J; bases not matched to a gene: 12. The CDR3 spans 14 residues. CDR3 nucleotide sequence: TGTGCCAACAACAAACTAGCGGGAGAAGGAGAGCAGTACTTC. Its protein product is CANNKLAGEGEQYF.

The table lists this clonotype with many counts. The chain carries TRBV6-5 and TRBJ1-5; possibly TRBD1 for D (6 bases). Looked up from germline, CDR1 is MNHEY and CDR2 is SVGAGI. Trimming pared 5 bases from V and 0 bases from J, leaving 11 bases between. The CDR3 runs 15 residues. The CDR3 loop is CASSPQGFSNQPQHF. For the CDR3, the DNA is TGTGCCAGCAGTCCTCAGGGGTTTAGCAATCAGCCCCAGCATTTT.

This chain joins TRBV12-3 or TRBV12-4 and TRBJ2-7; no reliable D call. Trimming left V 1 base short and J 3 bases short, with 13 bases between. The CDR3 loop spans 15 amino acids. DNA of the CDR3: TGTGCCAGCAGTTTAGGCAAACAGTACCTCTACGAGCAGTACTTC. Translation gives CASSLGKQYLYEQYF.

This clonotype rates as medium-sized (0.01 to 0.1%). The rearrangement links TRBV5-1 to TRBJ2-7; D not certain. Trimming shortened V by 0 bases and J by 5 bases, and 15 bases separated the two germline ends. The CDR3 loop spans 15 amino acids. Germline loops: CDR1 SGHRS, CDR2 YFSETQ. The CDR3 loop reads CASSLEFRRHDEQYF. The CDR3 nucleotides are TGCGCCAGCAGCTTGGAGTTCCGACGGCATGACGAGCAGTACTTC. The full variable domain, its missing parts supplied by reference TRBV5-1 and TRBJ2-7, is KAGVTQTPRYLIKTRGQQVTLSCSPISGHRSVSWYQQTPGQGLQFLFEYFSETQRNKGNFPGRFSGRQFSNSRSEMNVSTLELGDSALYLCASSLEFRRHDEQYFGPGTRLTVT.